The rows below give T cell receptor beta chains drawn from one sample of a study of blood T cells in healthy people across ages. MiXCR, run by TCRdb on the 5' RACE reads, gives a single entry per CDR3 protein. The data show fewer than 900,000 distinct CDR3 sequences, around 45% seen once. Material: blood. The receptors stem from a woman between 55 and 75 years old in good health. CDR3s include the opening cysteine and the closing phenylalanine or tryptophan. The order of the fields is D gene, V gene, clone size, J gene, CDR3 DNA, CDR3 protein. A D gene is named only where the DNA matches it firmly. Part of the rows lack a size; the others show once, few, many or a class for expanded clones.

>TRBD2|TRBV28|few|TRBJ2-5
TGTGCCAGCAGTGTACTAGCGGGGGCTTCAGTGACCCAGTACTTC
CASSVLAGASVTQYF
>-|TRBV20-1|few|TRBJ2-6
TGCAGTGCTGACCCCCGGCTAGCAGCCGGGGCCAACGTCCTGACTTTC
CSADPRLAAGANVLTF
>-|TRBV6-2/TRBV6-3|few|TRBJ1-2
TGTGCCAGCAGTTTCAACAGGGTTGGCTACACCTTC
CASSFNRVGYTF
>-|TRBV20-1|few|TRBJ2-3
TGCAGTGCTAGAGATGCGGTAGCGGCAGATACGCAGTATTTT
CSARDAVAADTQYF
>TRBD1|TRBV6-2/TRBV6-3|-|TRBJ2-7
TGTGCCAGCAGTCGAGAGGGACAGTTCTCCTACGAGCAGTACTTC
CASSREGQFSYEQYF
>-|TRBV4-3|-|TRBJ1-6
TGCGCCAGCAGCCAAGACTCGACGATGCCCCTCCACTTT
CASSQDSTMPLHF
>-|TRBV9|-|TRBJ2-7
TGTGCCAGCAGCGAGTGGGGAGAGGGGGGCTACGAGCAGTACTTC
CASSEWGEGGYEQYF
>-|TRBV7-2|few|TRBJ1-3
TGTGCCAGCAGCACTAGCTCTGGAAACACCATATATTTT
CASSTSSGNTIYF
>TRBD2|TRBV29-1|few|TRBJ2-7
TGCAGCGTTGAAGACCAGGCTAGCGGGCGTCTCTACGAGCAGTACTTC
CSVEDQASGRLYEQYF
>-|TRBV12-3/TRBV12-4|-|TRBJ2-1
TGTGCCAGCAGTCCCCCCCCCAGCTACGAGCAGTTCTTC
CASSPPPSYEQFF